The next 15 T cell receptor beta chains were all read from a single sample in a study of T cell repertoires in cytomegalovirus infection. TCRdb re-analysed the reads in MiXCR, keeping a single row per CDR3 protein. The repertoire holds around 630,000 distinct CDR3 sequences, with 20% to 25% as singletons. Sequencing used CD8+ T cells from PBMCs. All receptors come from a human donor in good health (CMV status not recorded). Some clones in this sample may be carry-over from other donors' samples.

CDR3 sequence reads: CASRTTGWTEAFF. CDR3 nucleotides: TGTGCCAGCAGAACGACAGGCTGGACTGAAGCTTTCTTT. J is TRBJ1-1 and V is TRBV12-3 or TRBV12-4; possible D gene TRBD1, 6 bases. Trimming stripped 6 bases from V and 5 bases from J, with 13 bases between. The CDR3 is made up of 13 amino acids.

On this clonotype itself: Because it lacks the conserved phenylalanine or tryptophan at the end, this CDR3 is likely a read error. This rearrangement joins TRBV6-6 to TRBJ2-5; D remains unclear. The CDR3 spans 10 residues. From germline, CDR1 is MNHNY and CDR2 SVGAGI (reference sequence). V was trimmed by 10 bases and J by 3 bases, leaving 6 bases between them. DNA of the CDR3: TGTGCCACCGGAAAAGAGACCCAGTACTCC. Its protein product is CATGKETQYS.

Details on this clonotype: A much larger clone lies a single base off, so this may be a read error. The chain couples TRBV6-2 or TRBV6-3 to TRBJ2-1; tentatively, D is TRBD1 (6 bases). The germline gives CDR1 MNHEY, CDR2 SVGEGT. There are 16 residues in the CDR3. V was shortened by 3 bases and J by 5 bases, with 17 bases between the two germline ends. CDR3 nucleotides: TGTGCCAGCAGTTATTCCTTGGTCTCAGGGGACAATGAGCAGTTCTTC. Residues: CASSYSLVSGDNEQFF.

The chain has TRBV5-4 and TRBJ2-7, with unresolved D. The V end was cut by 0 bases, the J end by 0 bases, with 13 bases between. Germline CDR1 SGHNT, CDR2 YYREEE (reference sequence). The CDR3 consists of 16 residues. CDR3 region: CASSLDPLQSSYEQYF. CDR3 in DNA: TGTGCCAGCAGCTTGGACCCTTTGCAGAGCTCCTACGAGCAGTACTTC.

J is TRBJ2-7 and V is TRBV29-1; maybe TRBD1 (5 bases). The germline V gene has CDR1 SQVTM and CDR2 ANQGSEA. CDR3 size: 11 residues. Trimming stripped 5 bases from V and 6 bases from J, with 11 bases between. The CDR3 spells CSVTRQGEQYV. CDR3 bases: TGCAGCGTTACTCGGCAGGGCGAGCAGTACGTC.

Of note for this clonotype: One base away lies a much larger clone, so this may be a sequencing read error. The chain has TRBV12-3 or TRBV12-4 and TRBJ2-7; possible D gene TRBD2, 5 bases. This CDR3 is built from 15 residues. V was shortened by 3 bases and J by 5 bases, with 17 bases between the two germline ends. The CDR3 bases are TGTGCCAGCAGTTTCGGGTCCTCGGGGATGGACGAGCAGTACTTC. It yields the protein CASSFGSSGMDEQYF.

The CDR3 nucleotides are TGCAGTGCTAGAGAACAGGGGCCTGAGCAGTTCTTC. The encoded protein is CSAREQGPEQFF. The chain couples TRBV20-1 to TRBJ2-1; TRBD1 agrees at 7 bases. V was clipped by 0 bases and J by 9 bases; unmatched bases: 2. The germline gives CDR1 DFQATT, CDR2 SNEGSKA (reference sequence). This CDR3 has 12 amino acids.

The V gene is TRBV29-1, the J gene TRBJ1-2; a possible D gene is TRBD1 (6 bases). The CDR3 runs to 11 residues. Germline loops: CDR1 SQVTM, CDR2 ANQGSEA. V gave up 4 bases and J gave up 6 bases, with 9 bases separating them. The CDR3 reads CSVGRQDGYTF. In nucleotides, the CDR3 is TGCAGCGTTGGGCGACAGGATGGCTACACCTTC.

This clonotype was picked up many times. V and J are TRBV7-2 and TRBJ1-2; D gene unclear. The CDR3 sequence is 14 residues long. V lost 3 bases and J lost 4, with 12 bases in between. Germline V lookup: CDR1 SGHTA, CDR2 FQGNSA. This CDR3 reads CASSLLQSPYGYTF. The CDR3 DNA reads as TGTGCCAGCAGCTTGCTGCAGTCACCCTATGGCTACACCTTC.

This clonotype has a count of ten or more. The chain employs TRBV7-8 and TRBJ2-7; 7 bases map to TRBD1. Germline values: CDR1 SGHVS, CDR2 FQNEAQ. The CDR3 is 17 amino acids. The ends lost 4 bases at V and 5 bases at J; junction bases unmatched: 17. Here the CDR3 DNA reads TGTGCCAGCAGCTCATTAGGGGACAGTAGCCCAGGCGACGAGCAGTACTTC. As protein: CASSSLGDSSPGDEQYF.

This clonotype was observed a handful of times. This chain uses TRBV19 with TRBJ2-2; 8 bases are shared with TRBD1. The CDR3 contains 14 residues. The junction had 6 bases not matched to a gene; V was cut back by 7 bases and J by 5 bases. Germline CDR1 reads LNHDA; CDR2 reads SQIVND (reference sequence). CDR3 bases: TGTGCCAGTACCGGACAGGGAGAGACCGGGGAGCTGTTTTTT. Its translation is CASTGQGETGELFF.

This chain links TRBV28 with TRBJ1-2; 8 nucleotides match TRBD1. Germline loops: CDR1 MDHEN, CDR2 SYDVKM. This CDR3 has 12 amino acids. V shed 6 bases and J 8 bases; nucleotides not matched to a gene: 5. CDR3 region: CASSFTGGGYTF. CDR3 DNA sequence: TGTGCCAGCAGCTTTACAGGGGGAGGCTACACCTTC.

CDR3 residues: CSATGTSWGWADTQYF. The DNA of the CDR3 is TGCAGTGCAACCGGGACTAGCTGGGGGTGGGCAGATACGCAGTATTTT. The chain joins TRBV20-1 to TRBJ2-3, with 9 nucleotides matching TRBD2. V lost 6 bases to trimming and J lost 4 bases; unmatched junction nucleotides: 14. CDR3 length: 16 residues. Germline V CDR1 and CDR2: DFQATT, SNEGSKA (reference sequence).

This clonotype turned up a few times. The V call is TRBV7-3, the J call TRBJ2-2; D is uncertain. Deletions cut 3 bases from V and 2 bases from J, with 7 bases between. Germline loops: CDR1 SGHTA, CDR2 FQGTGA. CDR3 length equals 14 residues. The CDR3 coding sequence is TGTGCCAGCAGCTTTAGCACCAACACCGGGGAGCTGTTTTTT. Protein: CASSFSTNTGELFF.

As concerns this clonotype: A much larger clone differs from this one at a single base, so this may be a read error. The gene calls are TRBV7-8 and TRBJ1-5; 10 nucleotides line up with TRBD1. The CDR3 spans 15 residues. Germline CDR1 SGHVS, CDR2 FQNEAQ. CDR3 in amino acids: CAGSPRTGGNQPQHF. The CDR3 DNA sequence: TGTGCCGGCAGCCCTCGGACAGGGGGTAATCAGCCCCAGCATTTT. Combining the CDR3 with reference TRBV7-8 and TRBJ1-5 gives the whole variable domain GAGVSQSPRYKVAKRGQDVALRCDPISGHVSLFWYQQALGQGPEFLTYFQNEAQLDKSGLPSDRFFAERPEGSVSTLKIQRTQQEDSAVYLCAGSPRTGGNQPQHFGDGTRLSIL.